The T cell receptor (beta chain) described here comes from a study of blood T cell repertoires in COVID-19. Study information: Specimens from acute and convalescent COVID-19 originated in the United States, Italy and Spain. PBMCs, B-cell-depleted T cells, or T cells were the source of the cDNA or gDNA that made up the material.

Original processing notes: It was from reference gene primer amplification that nucleated cell counts were estimated. Measured with immunoSEQ multiplex PCR; TCRdb has only the in-frame clones, and not every one. The V and J calls and clone size were taken over from that table, and D and trimming were inferred from the DNA. The sample holds approximately 170,000 clones; 90% are singletons and the top ten take 18%. This clonotype was sampled from a man aged 55 to 70 with active or convalescent COVID-19. Material: peripheral blood.

CDR3 sequence: CASKGQGLYEQYF. The CDR3 bases are TGTGCCAGCAAAGGACAGGGGTTGTACGAGCAGTACTTC. The V and J genes are TRBV6-6 and TRBJ2-7; 9 bases align to TRBD1. The germline CDR1 and CDR2 sequences are MNHNY and SVGAGI (reference sequence). The CDR3 extends over 13 amino acids. With V trimmed by 7 bases and J by 4 bases, 5 bases remained unmatched.